This section outlines one T cell receptor (beta chain) sequence together with its context. What it binds is unknown. Trimming left V 6 bases short and J 5 bases short, with 19 bases between. Germline V gene data show CDR1 as SNHLY and CDR2 as FYNNEI. The CDR3 contains 15 residues. This sample is drawn from a study of CD8+ T cells in alopecia areata. General study findings and limits: Higher clonality and more expanded CD8+ clones appeared in lesional than normal scalp.

TCR sequencing used cDNA made by reverse transcription of extracted RNA. The table came from immunoSEQ multiplex PCR; TCRdb's copy has only in-frame clones and leaves some out. The table includes approximately 100,000 clones, 55% detected once. The TCR was taken from a human donor in good health. The sequencing input was CD4+ T cells sorted from blood. The rearrangement joins TRBV2 to TRBJ2-5, with a possible D match to TRBD2 (6 bases). DNA for the CDR3: TGTGCCAGCAGCCGTAGCGGACCCCGGGGGGAGACCCAGTACTTC. Protein product: CASSRSGPRGETQYF.